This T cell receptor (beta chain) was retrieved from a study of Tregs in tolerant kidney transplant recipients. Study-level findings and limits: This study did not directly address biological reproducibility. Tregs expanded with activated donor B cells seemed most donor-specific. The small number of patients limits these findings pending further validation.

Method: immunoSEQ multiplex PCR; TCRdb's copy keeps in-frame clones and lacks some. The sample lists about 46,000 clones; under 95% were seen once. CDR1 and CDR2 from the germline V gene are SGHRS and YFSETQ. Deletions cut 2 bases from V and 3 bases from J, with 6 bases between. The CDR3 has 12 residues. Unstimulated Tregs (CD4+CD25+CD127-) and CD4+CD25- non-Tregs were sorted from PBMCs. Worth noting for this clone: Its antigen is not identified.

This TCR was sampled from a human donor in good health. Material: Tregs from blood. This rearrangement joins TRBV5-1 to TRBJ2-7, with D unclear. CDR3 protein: CASSFDGYEQYF. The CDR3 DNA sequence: TGCGCCAGCAGCTTTGACGGCTACGAGCAGTACTTC.